The 29 T cell receptor beta chains listed next were all sequenced from one sample in a study of CD8 T cells in Susac syndrome. Reverse transcription of about 0.5 to 1 ug RNA used random hexamers. TCRdb independently ran MiXCR on the immunoSEQ multiplex PCR reads; one entry per CDR3 protein. The table records just over 150,000 distinct CDR3 sequences, about 95% of them present only once. Source material: CD4+ T cells from PBMCs. These TCRs come from a human donor with Susac syndrome.

J is TRBJ2-7 and V is TRBV6-5, with D maybe TRBD2 (6 bases). This CDR3 contains 15 residues. The V gene's germline CDR1 is MNHEY and CDR2 SVGAGI. V lost 5 bases and J lost 0, with 14 bases in between. In DNA form, the CDR3 reads TGTGCCAGCAGTCCTGGGACTCTGAGCTCCTACGAGCAGTACTTC. This encodes CASSPGTLSSYEQYF.

The chain couples TRBV29-1 to TRBJ2-5; TRBD2 matches at 12 bases. Germline V gene lookup returns CDR1 SQVTM and CDR2 ANQGSEA. The CDR3 covers 16 residues. After removal of 4 bases from V and 1 base from J, the junction contained 7 bases not matched to a gene. The CDR3 DNA is TGCAGCGTTGCGGGTACTAGCGGGGGGAGCCAAGAGACCCAGTACTTC. Protein product: CSVAGTSGGSQETQYF. Full variable domain (remainder filled in from reference TRBV29-1 and TRBJ2-5): SAVISQKPSRDICQRGTSLTIQCQVDSQVTMMFWYRQQPGQSLTLIATANQGSEATYESGFVIDKFPISRPNLTFSTLTVSNMSPEDSSIYLCSVAGTSGGSQETQYFGPGTRLLVL.

This clonotype was seen just once. The V gene is TRBV29-1, the J gene TRBJ2-7; 12 bases fit TRBD2. The CDR3 has 14 amino acids. Germline values: CDR1 SQVTM, CDR2 ANQGSEA. V lost 4 bases to trimming and J lost 2 bases; unmatched junction nucleotides: 3. For the CDR3, the DNA is TGCAGCGTTGGAACTAGCGGGGGGCCCTACGAGCAGTACTTC. Protein product: CSVGTSGGPYEQYF.

This clonotype is a singleton in its sample. This chain uses TRBV6-5 with TRBJ2-3, with a weak D call TRBD1 (6 bases). Trimming stripped 0 bases from V and 4 bases from J, with 14 bases between. The CDR3 consists of 16 residues. Germline-derived CDR1 and CDR2 are MNHEY and SVGAGI. The CDR3, as DNA: TGTGCCAGCAGTTACTCTACAGGGTGGGGGTCAGATACGCAGTATTTT. Translation gives CASSYSTGWGSDTQYF.

The chain couples TRBV29-1 to TRBJ1-2; 9 positions agree with TRBD1. Trimming took 4 bases from V and 8 from J; bases not matched to a gene: 8. Germline V gene lookup returns CDR1 SQVTM and CDR2 ANQGSEA. The CDR3 has 13 amino acids. In DNA, the CDR3 is TGCAGCGTTGTACCGACAGGGGGGGGCGGCTACACCTTC. It specifies CSVVPTGGGGYTF.

The genes are TRBV7-6 and TRBJ1-4; 7 bases are shared with TRBD1. With 6 bases clipped from V and 8 bases from J, the junction kept 9 bases outside the gene matches. Germline CDR1 reads SGHVS; CDR2 reads FNYEAQ. CDR3 length: 14 amino acids. CDR3 sequence: CASSLYRGDEKLFF. For the CDR3, the DNA is TGTGCCAGCAGTCTCTACAGGGGCGACGAAAAACTGTTTTTT. The full variable domain, completed using reference TRBV7-6 and TRBJ1-4, is GAGVSQSPRYKVTKRGQDVALRCDPISGHVSLYWYRQALGQGPEFLTYFNYEAQQDKSGLPNDRFSAERPEGSISTLTIQRTEQRDSAMYRCASSLYRGDEKLFFGSGTQLSVL.

This clonotype appeared a single time. The CDR3 nucleotides read TGTGCTAGTGGTTTGGCCGGACCAGAGACCCAGTACTTC. Protein product: CASGLAGPETQYF. The rearrangement links TRBV12-5 to TRBJ2-5; D remains unclear. There are 13 residues in the CDR3. V gave up 1 base and J gave up 4 bases, with 7 bases separating them. Germline CDR1 LGHNT, CDR2 FRNRAP.

The chain recombines TRBV25-1 with TRBJ1-1, with D perhaps TRBD1 (5 bases). The CDR3 has 15 residues. The germline V gene encodes CDR1 MGHDK and CDR2 SYGVNS. V was cut by 1 base and J by 2 bases, with 11 bases left in between. Here the CDR3 DNA reads TGTGCCAGCAGTGAATGGGGACGGATCAACACTGAAGCTTTCTTT. It encodes CASSEWGRINTEAFF.

The chain combines TRBV20-1 with TRBJ2-1; D is ambiguous. Germline CDR1 and CDR2: DFQATT and SNEGSKA (reference sequence). This CDR3 has 14 residues. Trimming took 1 base from V and 3 from J, leaving 10 bases between them. Written as DNA, the CDR3 is TGCAGTGCTAGAGTGGCGACTTTCTACAATGAGCAGTTCTTC. Translation: CSARVATFYNEQFF.

The chain combines TRBV9 with TRBJ2-7; D gene uncertain. Germline V CDR1 and CDR2: SGDLS, YYNGEE. The CDR3 length is 14 residues. Trimming removed 4 bases from V and 0 bases from J, with 11 bases in between. The CDR3: CASSPVSSSYEQYF. Written as DNA, the CDR3 is TGTGCCAGCAGCCCTGTCAGTAGCTCCTACGAGCAGTACTTC.

The J gene is TRBJ2-7, the V gene TRBV5-1; 9 nucleotides agree with TRBD1. There are 16 residues in the CDR3. Germline CDR1 is SGHRS and CDR2 is YFSETQ. Losses at the gene ends were 5 bases for V and 5 bases for J; bases not matched to a gene: 14. For the CDR3, the DNA is TGCGCCAGCAGTCGGTCCGGGACAGGGAGGATAGACGAGCAGTACTTC. Encoded protein: CASSRSGTGRIDEQYF.

The chain uses TRBV5-1 and TRBJ2-5; 7 bases are a match to TRBD2. This CDR3 comprises 13 residues. Germline V CDR1 and CDR2: SGHRS, YFSETQ. V shed 4 bases, J shed 5 bases, and the junction held 5 bases outside the gene matches. The chain's CDR3 is CASSGAGRETQYF. DNA of the CDR3: TGCGCCAGCAGCGGTGCCGGGAGGGAGACCCAGTACTTC.

Here the CDR3 DNA reads TGCAGTGCTAGCCGGGGGGGTAGTCAGCCCCAGCATTTT. This translates into CSASRGGSQPQHF. The rearrangement uses TRBV20-1 and TRBJ1-5, with a weak D call TRBD1 (5 bases). The germline gives CDR1 DFQATT, CDR2 SNEGSKA (reference sequence). The CDR3 loop spans 13 amino acids. V lost 3 bases and J 6 bases, leaving 12 bases between the germline ends.

CDR3 residues: CSASGGTFGGELFF. The CDR3 region has the DNA TGCAGCGCTTCGGGGGGGACCTTCGGCGGGGAGCTGTTTTTT. The chain uses TRBV29-1 and TRBJ2-2; 8 bases fit TRBD2. Germline loops: CDR1 SQVTM, CDR2 ANQGSEA. The CDR3 covers 14 residues. Trimming at V came to 7 bases and at J to 7 bases, leaving 11 bases not matched to a gene.

CDR3 coding DNA: TGTGCCAGCAGTTTTTCAGGGGGCGAGCAGTACTTC. Its translation is CASSFSGGEQYF. V is TRBV27 and J is TRBJ2-7, with 7 bases lining up with TRBD1. J gave up 6 bases and V 3 bases, and 2 bases lay outside the gene matches. Germline CDR1 reads MNHEY; CDR2 reads SMNVEV (reference sequence). The CDR3 is made up of 12 amino acids.

This clonotype was observed once. V is TRBV5-1 and J is TRBJ1-4; 9 positions match TRBD1. CDR1 and CDR2 from the germline V gene are SGHRS and YFSETQ. V lost 2 bases and J lost 7; bases outside the gene matches: 3. The CDR3 has 14 amino acids. CDR3 nucleotide sequence: TGCGCCAGCAGCTTCGGGACAGGGCGTGAAAAACTGTTTTTT. Its translation: CASSFGTGREKLFF.

The chain is built from TRBV20-1 and TRBJ2-7, with 11 nucleotides matching TRBD2. This CDR3 is built from 12 residues. CDR1 and CDR2 from the germline V gene are DFQATT and SNEGSKA (reference sequence). The V and J ends lost 6 bases and 7 bases, in that order; junction bases with no gene match: 5. In DNA form, the CDR3 reads TGCAGTGCCAGACTAGCGGGGTTAGAGCAGTACTTC. Encoded protein: CSARLAGLEQYF.

The chain's CDR3 is CASSPGPSTDTQYF. The CDR3 DNA follows: TGTGCCAGCTCACCCGGACCGAGCACAGATACGCAGTATTTT. The chain links TRBV18 to TRBJ2-3; no reliable D call. The length of the CDR3 is 14 residues. Germline lookup yields CDR1 KGHSH and CDR2 LQKENI. Deletions cut 3 bases from V and 0 bases from J, with 7 bases between.

The rearrangement links TRBV29-1 to TRBJ2-7; TRBD2 agrees at 10 bases. CDR3 length: 14 amino acids. The germline gives CDR1 SQVTM, CDR2 ANQGSEA. V lost 4 bases and J lost 0; bases outside the gene matches: 3. Here the CDR3 DNA reads TGCAGCGTTGTAGCGGGGGGCATCTCCTACGAGCAGTACTTC. This encodes CSVVAGGISYEQYF.

The J gene is TRBJ1-2, the V gene TRBV25-1; D call uncertain. Trimming took off 8 bases at V and 4 bases at J, with 14 bases between the two ends. CDR3 length equals 13 residues. Germline loops: CDR1 MGHDK, CDR2 SYGVNS. The CDR3 sequence: CASLGSTGYGYTF. In DNA form, the CDR3 reads TGTGCCAGCCTCGGGTCTACGGGCTATGGCTACACCTTC.

This chain connects TRBV12-3 or TRBV12-4 to TRBJ2-7, with 9 positions matching TRBD1. The CDR3 is 16 residues long. Trimming removed 4 bases from V and 4 bases from J; junction bases left unmatched: 11. CDR3 coding DNA: TGTGCCAGCAGTTCTTCCGGGACAGGGAATCGATACGAGCAGTACTTC. This gives the protein CASSSSGTGNRYEQYF.

The chain carries TRBV20-1 and TRBJ2-1, with 7 bases matching TRBD1. The CDR3 runs 13 residues. CDR1 DFQATT and CDR2 SNEGSKA come from the germline V gene (reference sequence). The V gene end was trimmed by 5 bases and the J gene end by 6 bases; junction bases not matched to a gene: 7. The CDR3 nucleotides read TGCAGTGCTGAAGCAAGGGGGCCCAATGAGCAGTTCTTC. Residues: CSAEARGPNEQFF.

The rearrangement uses TRBV7-9 and TRBJ1-1; 7 bases map to TRBD1. The junction had 2 bases not matched to a gene; V was cut back by 1 base and J by 0 bases. Germline V gene data show CDR1 as SEHNR and CDR2 as FQNEAQ (reference sequence). The CDR3 runs to 15 residues. The CDR3 DNA follows: TGTGCCAGCAGCTTAGAGGGGGCCCTGAACACTGAAGCTTTCTTT. Translating gives CASSLEGALNTEAFF.

This sequence joins TRBV27 and TRBJ2-1; D is tentatively TRBD1 or TRBD2 (6 bases each). CDR1 is MNHEY, CDR2 SMNVEV, per germline (reference sequence). V lost 5 bases and J lost 12, with 23 bases in between. CDR3 length: 15 amino acids. CDR3: CASSTEIFRTAGQFF. The DNA of the CDR3 is TGTGCCAGCAGTACCGAAATCTTCCGGACAGCGGGGCAGTTCTTC.

This chain links TRBV20-1 with TRBJ1-1; D perhaps matches TRBD1 (6 bases). CDR3 size: 11 residues. V shed 0 bases and J shed 9 bases, with 8 bases lying between them. CDR1 and CDR2 (germline): DFQATT, SNEGSKA (reference sequence). CDR3 loop: CSAREGQKAFF. The CDR3 DNA reads TGCAGTGCTAGAGAAGGACAGAAAGCTTTCTTT.

The chain employs TRBV21-1 and TRBJ1-6. TRBV21-1 is annotated as a pseudogene. The CDR3 has 16 amino acids. This chain's CDR3 is CASRGSKSSYNSPLHF. The CDR3 DNA sequence: TGTGCCAGCAGGGGATCGAAAAGCTCCTATAATTCACCCCTCCACTTT.

This chain links TRBV18 with TRBJ2-7; the D call may be TRBD1 or TRBD2 (5 bases each). Germline V gives CDR1 KGHSH, CDR2 LQKENI. The CDR3 runs to 14 residues. Trimming removed 2 bases from V and 5 bases from J, with 13 bases in between. The CDR3 protein is CASSPSAGRDEQYF. The CDR3, as DNA: TGTGCCAGCTCACCATCGGCAGGGCGGGACGAGCAGTACTTC.

The chain is built from TRBV7-3 and TRBJ1-2, with D hard to call. Germline-derived CDR1 and CDR2 are SGHTA and FQGTGA. The CDR3 is 12 residues long. The V end was cut by 5 bases, the J end by 4 bases, with 8 bases between. CDR3 sequence: CASSMTGYGYTF. The CDR3 DNA is TGTGCCAGCAGCATGACGGGCTATGGCTACACCTTC.

This chain joins TRBV4-1 and TRBJ2-5; the D is unclear. The V end was cut by 0 bases, the J end by 5 bases, with 13 bases between. Germline V gene lookup returns CDR1 MGHRA and CDR2 YSYEKL. This CDR3 is built from 15 residues. CDR3 bases: TGCGCCAGCAGCCAAGATACTGGGGTCCGGGAGACCCAGTACTTC. Translating gives CASSQDTGVRETQYF.